These 9 T cell receptor beta chains were all obtained from the same sample, sequenced in a study of T cell responses to AZD1222 COVID-19 vaccine. Assay used: immunoSEQ multiplex PCR; TCRdb lists only in-frame clones, some missing. The data hold about 160,000 clones, with about nine tenths observed a single time. The sequencing used peripheral blood, collected on day 0 of AZD1222 vaccination. Receptor source: an adult in good health.

The chain joins TRBV5-6 to TRBJ1-6, with D hard to call. V dropped 6 bases and J dropped 3 bases, with 13 bases sitting between them. Per the germline V gene, CDR1 is SGHDT and CDR2 is YYEEEE. This CDR3 spans 15 amino acids. The CDR3 loop reads CASTRTEIYNSPLHF. CDR3 nucleotides: TGTGCCAGCACCCGAACAGAGATCTATAATTCACCCCTCCACTTT. Using reference TRBV5-6 and TRBJ1-6 for the parts outside the CDR3, the full variable domain is DAGVTQSPTHLIKTRGQQVTLRCSPKSGHDTVSWYQQALGQGPQFIFQYYEEEERQRGNFPDRFSGHQFPNYSSELNVNALLLGDSALYLCASTRTEIYNSPLHFGNGTRLTVT.

The chain recombines TRBV7-2 with TRBJ2-5; TRBD1 might be the D (6 bases). This CDR3 spans 16 amino acids. Between the trimmed V and J ends, which lost 4 bases and 1 base, there was a span of 16 bases. Germline V gene sequence: CDR1 SGHTA, CDR2 FQGNSA. The DNA of the CDR3 is TGTGCCAGCAGCTCCAGACAGGTTGGGCTCCAAGAGACCCAGTACTTC. Translated: CASSSRQVGLQETQYF.

The rearrangement links TRBV7-2 to TRBJ2-3, with D tentatively TRBD1 or TRBD2 (5 bases each). V lost 5 bases to trimming and J lost 2 bases, with 14 bases between them. Germline CDR1 SGHTA, CDR2 FQGNSA. The CDR3 runs 15 residues. The chain's CDR3 is CASSPSRASTDTQYF. The CDR3 bases are TGTGCCAGCAGCCCTAGCAGGGCTTCCACAGATACGCAGTATTTT.

The V and J genes are TRBV28 and TRBJ1-4; TRBD1 aligns across 7 bases. The germline V gene encodes CDR1 MDHEN and CDR2 SYDVKM. CDR3 size: 15 residues. Germline trimming cut 6 bases from V and 0 bases from J; bases unmatched to any gene: 4. The CDR3 loop is CASRRTGTTNEKLFF. As DNA, the CDR3 is TGTGCCAGCAGGCGGACAGGCACAACTAATGAAAAACTGTTTTTT.

The J gene is TRBJ2-2, the V gene TRBV5-4, with D possibly matching TRBD1 (7 bases). Germline V CDR1 and CDR2: SGHNT, YYREEE (reference sequence). The CDR3 contains 15 residues. Trimming shortened V by 4 bases and J by 0 bases, and 10 bases separated the two germline ends. The CDR3 sequence is CASSRGTANTGELFF. For the CDR3, the DNA is TGTGCCAGCAGCCGGGGGACAGCGAACACCGGGGAGCTGTTTTTT.

The rearrangement links TRBV5-1 to TRBJ2-2; the D is unclear. Germline V gene data show CDR1 as SGHRS and CDR2 as YFSETQ. The V end was cut by 7 bases, the J end by 0 bases, with 7 bases between. The CDR3 runs 13 residues. The CDR3 loop reads CASSDPNTGELFF. The CDR3 region has the DNA TGCGCCAGCTCCGATCCGAACACCGGGGAGCTGTTTTTT.

The chain joins TRBV30 to TRBJ1-1; no clear D. The CDR3 consists of 11 residues. The V gene's germline CDR1 is GTSNPN and CDR2 SVGIG (reference sequence). V was cut by 5 bases and J by 5 bases, with 9 bases left in between. CDR3 in DNA: TGTGCCTGGGGCCTTCGGACTGAAGCTTTCTTT. Residues: CAWGLRTEAFF. Variable domain in full (rest from reference TRBV30 and TRBJ1-1): SQTIHQWPATLVQPVGSPLSLECTVEGTSNPNLYWYRQAAGRGLQLLFYSVGIGQISSEVPQNLSASRPQDRQFILSSKKLLLSDSGFYLCAWGLRTEAFFGQGTRLTVV.

The chain has TRBV18 and TRBJ1-2; 10 bases are a match to TRBD1. CDR1 is KGHSH, CDR2 LQKENI, per germline. This CDR3 is 16 amino acids long. Germline trimming cut 2 bases from V and 7 bases from J; bases unmatched to any gene: 10. The CDR3 DNA follows: TGTGCCAGCTCACCATCCCCGACAGGGGGCGTTGGTGGCTACACCTTC. This translates into CASSPSPTGGVGGYTF.

About this clone itself: This same CDR3 is encoded by further DNA sequences in the sample. The rearrangement links TRBV18 to TRBJ1-6, with D hard to call. In germline, CDR1 is KGHSH, CDR2 LQKENI. The CDR3 is made up of 13 amino acids. V was shortened by 0 bases and J by 7 bases, with 4 bases between the two germline ends. CDR3 sequence (DNA): TGTGCCAGCTCACCACCAGCCAATTCACCCCTCCACTTT. Translated: CASSPPANSPLHF. Complete variable domain (other parts from reference TRBV18 and TRBJ1-6): NAGVMQNPRHLVRRRGQEARLRCSPMKGHSHVYWYRQLPEEGLKFMVYLQKENIIDESGMPKERFSAEFPKEGPSILRIQQVVRGDSAAYFCASSPPANSPLHFGNGTRLTVT.